This entry is about one TCR beta chain. The germline V gene has CDR1 SGHNT and CDR2 YYREEE (reference sequence). The V gene end was trimmed by 6 bases and the J gene end by 0 bases; junction bases not matched to a gene: 6. The CDR3 contains 15 residues. The entry originates in a study of blood T cell repertoires in COVID-19. Study at large: The United States, Italy and Spain provided the acute and convalescent COVID-19 samples. From T cells, B-cell-depleted T cells, or PBMCs came the material, which was cDNA or gDNA.

Per the original data handling: Reference gene primers were amplified, and this amplification served to estimate nucleated cell counts. TCRdb's table, derived via immunoSEQ multiplex PCR, lists solely in-frame clones and lacks some. That table gives V, J and clone size, and the DNA gave D and trimming. This table holds 140,000 or so clones, under 90% found once. The chain employs TRBV5-4 and TRBJ2-7; 10 nucleotides agree with TRBD2. Material for sequencing was peripheral blood. The clonotype was recovered from a man aged 65-85 years who had recovered from COVID-19. The CDR3 loop is CASTAGTSDSYEQYF. The CDR3 region has the DNA TGTGCCAGCACCGCCGGGACTAGCGACTCCTACGAGCAGTACTTC.